Listed here are 30 T cell receptor beta chains from one sample, sequenced in a study of technical replicates of blood from a handful of donors. Using immunoSEQ multiplex PCR, the repertoire was profiled, and TCRdb retains in-frame clones only, with some absent. The sample includes over 45,000 clones, around 90% of them seen just once. Specimen: PBMCs. Receptors were obtained from a human donor in good health. Some clones in this sample may be carry-over from other donors' samples.

CDR3 sequence reads: CASSYTWTGGSYEQYF. The CDR3 DNA reads as TGTGCCAGCAGTTACACCTGGACAGGGGGCTCCTACGAGCAGTACTTC. The chain recombines TRBV6-5 with TRBJ2-7; 10 bases match TRBD1. Germline CDR1 reads MNHEY; CDR2 reads SVGAGI. The V and J ends lost 2 bases and 0 bases, in that order; junction bases with no gene match: 4. The CDR3 covers 16 residues.

This chain uses TRBV7-9 with TRBJ2-1; D is possibly TRBD1 (6 bases). The CDR3 length is 13 residues. Germline CDR1 is SEHNR and CDR2 is FQNEAQ (reference sequence). V lost 6 bases, J lost 11 bases, and 17 bases lay in between. The CDR3 protein is CASSSAGTTKQFF. DNA for the CDR3: TGTGCCAGCAGTTCCGCCGGGACAACGAAGCAGTTCTTC.

The chain couples TRBV5-1 to TRBJ2-3, with TRBD2 identical over 9 bases. Germline V gene sequence: CDR1 SGHRS, CDR2 YFSETQ. The J segment lost 3 bases and the V segment lost 2 bases, leaving 4 bases of the junction unmatched. This CDR3 is built from 15 residues. The CDR3 DNA follows: TGCGCCAGCAGCTTCATAGCGGGAGTTACAGATACGCAGTATTTT. Translated, it gives CASSFIAGVTDTQYF.

Only one count was recorded for this clone. This rearrangement joins TRBV6-5 to TRBJ1-5, with a tentative D call TRBD1 (5 bases). Trimming left V 6 bases short and J 0 bases short, with 12 bases between. This CDR3 is 15 amino acids long. Germline-derived CDR1 and CDR2 are MNHEY and SVGAGI. The CDR3 nucleotides read TGTGCCAGCAGGTCGACAGTTTATAGCAATCAGCCCCAGCATTTT. Translating gives CASRSTVYSNQPQHF.

The chain has TRBV19 and TRBJ1-1; D gene unclear. CDR1 and CDR2 (germline): LNHDA, SQIVND (reference sequence). V was trimmed by 5 bases and J by 1 base, leaving 8 bases between them. The length of the CDR3 is 13 residues. CDR3 residues: CASSSGTNTEAFF. The CDR3 DNA is TGTGCCAGTAGTTCAGGAACGAACACTGAAGCTTTCTTT.

This chain links TRBV4-3 with TRBJ2-3, with TRBD2 as a possible D gene (6 bases). Germline lookup yields CDR1 LGHNA and CDR2 YSLEER. This CDR3 is built from 13 residues. Between the trimmed V and J ends, which lost 3 bases and 6 bases, there was a span of 10 bases. CDR3 in amino acids: CASSQGLFDTQYF. The CDR3 DNA reads as TGCGCCAGCAGCCAGGGACTTTTTGATACGCAGTATTTT.

V is TRBV5-1 and J is TRBJ1-5; 9 bases align to TRBD1. V lost 4 bases and J lost 0; bases outside the gene matches: 8. CDR1 and CDR2 (germline): SGHRS, YFSETQ. The CDR3 consists of 17 residues. CDR3 amino acids: CASSLGTGPYSNQPQHF. The CDR3 bases are TGCGCCAGCAGCCTGGGGACAGGGCCATATAGCAATCAGCCCCAGCATTTT.

The chain has TRBV5-4 and TRBJ2-3; D perhaps matches TRBD2 (5 bases). Trimming took off 4 bases at V and 1 base at J, with 16 bases between the two ends. CDR3 length: 16 residues. Germline lookup yields CDR1 SGHNT and CDR2 YYREEE (reference sequence). This CDR3 is CASSRVPGLGTDTQYF. The CDR3 DNA follows: TGTGCCAGCAGCCGTGTTCCAGGACTTGGCACAGATACGCAGTATTTT.

The rearrangement joins TRBV30 to TRBJ1-5; 9 bases agree with TRBD1. This CDR3 region has 16 residues. The ends lost 2 bases at V and 2 bases at J; junction bases unmatched: 7. Looked up from germline, CDR1 is GTSNPN and CDR2 is SVGIG (reference sequence). The CDR3 DNA sequence: TGTGCCTGGAGTCCGAAGGGACAGGGTGGCAATCAGCCCCAGCATTTT. Translated: CAWSPKGQGGNQPQHF. Supplemented by reference TRBV30 and TRBJ1-5, the full variable domain reads SQTIHQWPATLVQPVGSPLSLECTVEGTSNPNLYWYRQAAGRGLQLLFYSVGIGQISSEVPQNLSASRPQDRQFILSSKKLLLSDSGFYLCAWSPKGQGGNQPQHFGDGTRLSIL.

This chain connects TRBV7-2 to TRBJ2-7; 7 nucleotides match TRBD2. The CDR3 is 14 amino acids. CDR1 and CDR2 (germline): SGHTA, FQGNSA. V lost 5 bases, J lost 1 base, and 5 bases stayed unmatched. The CDR3 region has the DNA TGTGCCAGCAGCCCTTGGGAGGGTTCCTACGAGCAGTACTTC. Protein product: CASSPWEGSYEQYF. The full variable domain, with the rest looked up from reference TRBV7-2 and TRBJ2-7, is GAGVSQSPSNKVTEKGKDVELRCDPISGHTALYWYRQSLGQGLEFLIYFQGNSAPDKSGLPSDRFSAERTGGSVSTLTIQRTQQEDSAVYLCASSPWEGSYEQYFGPGTRLTVT.

The J gene is TRBJ2-2, the V gene TRBV11-1; a possible D gene is TRBD2 (5 bases). The V end lost 5 bases, the J end lost 1 base, and 11 bases lay between the germline ends. Germline CDR1 and CDR2: SGHAT and FQDESV (reference sequence). The CDR3 loop spans 15 amino acids. The CDR3 loop reads CASSLGGGNTGELFF. CDR3 bases: TGTGCCAGCAGCCTAGGTGGAGGGAACACCGGGGAGCTGTTTTTT. The full variable domain, in which reference TRBV11-1 and TRBJ2-2 provide the parts outside the CDR3, is EAEVAQSPRYKITEKSQAVAFWCDPISGHATLYWYRQILGQGPELLVQFQDESVVDDSQLPKDRFSAERLKGVDSTLKIQPAELGDSAMYLCASSLGGGNTGELFFGEGSRLTVL.

This chain joins TRBV4-3 and TRBJ1-1; D might be TRBD1 (5 bases). The CDR3 contains 15 residues. Germline values: CDR1 LGHNA, CDR2 YSLEER. The V end lost 0 bases, the J end lost 4 bases, and 12 bases lay between the germline ends. Here the CDR3 DNA reads TGCGCCAGCAGCCAAGAGGCTGGGACTGGCACTGAAGCTTTCTTT. It yields the protein CASSQEAGTGTEAFF.

The CDR3 loop is CASSHDDRRETQYF. CDR3 coding DNA: TGTGCCAGCAGCCACGACGACAGGCGAGAGACCCAGTACTTC. V usage is TRBV7-9 and J usage is TRBJ2-5; TRBD1 is a possible D gene (6 bases). CDR1 is SEHNR and CDR2 is FQNEAQ in the germline V gene (reference sequence). Trimming cost V 5 bases and J 4 bases, with 14 bases left between them. This CDR3 region has 14 residues.

CDR3 protein: CASTSAGGRNYGYTF. CDR3 in DNA: TGTGCCAGTACATCAGCGGGGGGCCGTAACTATGGCTACACCTTC. The rearrangement joins TRBV19 to TRBJ1-2; maybe TRBD1 (6 bases). Germline CDR1 LNHDA, CDR2 SQIVND (reference sequence). The CDR3 is 15 residues long. V lost 7 bases to trimming and J lost 1 base, with 16 bases between them.

The V call is TRBV5-4, the J call TRBJ2-1, with D perhaps TRBD2 (6 bases). CDR1 and CDR2 from the germline V gene are SGHNT and YYREEE (reference sequence). The CDR3 runs to 13 residues. The V end was cut by 0 bases, the J end by 7 bases, with 8 bases between. CDR3 DNA: TGTGCCAGCAGCTTGGTTGCGGGGAATGAGCAGTTCTTC. It yields the protein CASSLVAGNEQFF.

V and J are TRBV7-3 and TRBJ1-1; 11 bases agree with TRBD1. This CDR3 region has 15 residues. Unmatched junction bases numbered 6, after V lost 5 bases and J lost 4 bases. CDR1 is SGHTA and CDR2 is FQGTGA in the germline V gene. As DNA, the CDR3 is TGTGCCAGCAGCGAAGGGACAGGGGGGGTCACTGAAGCTTTCTTT. Amino acids: CASSEGTGGVTEAFF.

This rearrangement joins TRBV2 to TRBJ1-5; D might be TRBD1 (6 bases). Between the trimmed V and J ends, which lost 8 bases and 1 base, there was a span of 18 bases. The CDR3 runs to 16 residues. The germline V gene has CDR1 SNHLY and CDR2 FYNNEI. CDR3 DNA sequence: TGTGCCAGCTCGAAGGGGGGGTGGGACAGCAATCAGCCCCAGCATTTT. Translation: CASSKGGWDSNQPQHF.

The chain employs TRBV11-2 and TRBJ2-7; the match to TRBD2 covers 7 bases. V lost 0 bases and J lost 0; bases outside the gene matches: 5. The CDR3 is 16 amino acids. Germline loops: CDR1 SGHAT, CDR2 FQNNGV. The CDR3 loop reads CASSLDRGDFSYEQYF. CDR3 nucleotide sequence: TGTGCCAGCAGCTTAGATCGGGGGGATTTCTCCTACGAGCAGTACTTC.

The chain carries TRBV5-1 and TRBJ2-5; TRBD2 is a possible D gene (6 bases). Looked up from germline, CDR1 is SGHRS and CDR2 is YFSETQ. Trimming removed 5 bases from V and 1 base from J, with 18 bases in between. There are 16 residues in the CDR3. CDR3 sequence reads: CASSPGVAASQETQYF. The DNA for the CDR3 is TGCGCCAGCAGTCCCGGGGTAGCGGCATCCCAAGAGACCCAGTACTTC.

Notes on this clone: The germline gene is not matched at one end of the junction; a read error may be the cause. The chain is built from TRBV15 and TRBJ1-5; D gene uncertain. The CDR3 covers 11 residues. Germline CDR1 is LNHNV and CDR2 is YYDKDF (reference sequence). CDR3 region: CATSSIQPQHF. DNA of the CDR3: TGTGCCACCAGCAGCATTCAGCCCCAGCATTTT.

The J gene is TRBJ1-2, the V gene TRBV7-9; D perhaps matches TRBD1 (5 bases). Germline CDR1 SEHNR, CDR2 FQNEAQ (reference sequence). This CDR3 region has 14 residues. V lost 5 bases and J lost 4, with 14 bases in between. The CDR3 coding sequence is TGTGCCAGCAGCCTTGCCGGGGGAGGCTATGGCTACACCTTC. This gives the protein CASSLAGGGYGYTF.

V is TRBV11-1 and J is TRBJ2-1, with TRBD2 matching over 12 bases. CDR1 SGHAT and CDR2 FQDESV come from the germline V gene (reference sequence). CDR3 size: 15 residues. V was pared by 6 bases and J by 6 bases, with 6 bases of the junction left unmatched. The CDR3 coding sequence is TGTGCCAGCAGACCAGGACTAGCGGGGATCAATGAGCAGTTCTTC. Amino acid sequence: CASRPGLAGINEQFF.

This chain uses TRBV2 with TRBJ1-5, with D maybe TRBD1 (6 bases). This CDR3 has 14 residues. Trimming cost V 2 bases and J 4 bases, with 9 bases left between them. CDR1 and CDR2 from the germline V gene are SNHLY and FYNNEI. CDR3 coding DNA: TGTGCCAGCAGTGAACGCCAGGGGAATCAGCCCCAGCATTTT. It specifies CASSERQGNQPQHF.

The V and J genes are TRBV4-2 and TRBJ1-5, with D unclear. V gave up 1 base and J gave up 4 bases, with 5 bases separating them. CDR3 size: 13 residues. Per the germline V gene, CDR1 is LGHNA and CDR2 is YNFKEQ. The CDR3 sequence: CASSQVENQPQHF. The CDR3 nucleotides read TGTGCCAGCAGCCAAGTAGAGAATCAGCCCCAGCATTTT.

The chain carries TRBV7-2 and TRBJ2-7, with 7 bases matching TRBD2. Germline lookup yields CDR1 SGHTA and CDR2 FQGNSA. CDR3 length equals 14 residues. Trimming removed 6 bases from V and 2 bases from J; junction bases left unmatched: 7. The CDR3 sequence: CASRSGAAAYEQYF. CDR3 nucleotide sequence: TGTGCCAGCAGGAGCGGGGCCGCCGCCTACGAGCAGTACTTC.

V is TRBV7-9 and J is TRBJ2-7; the D gene is possibly TRBD1 (5 bases). The CDR3 covers 12 residues. CDR1 is SEHNR, CDR2 FQNEAQ, per germline (reference sequence). The V end was cut by 3 bases, the J end by 3 bases, with 6 bases between. DNA of the CDR3: TGTGCCAGCAGCTTCCAGGGCTACGAGCAGTACTTC. Translating gives CASSFQGYEQYF.

This sequence joins TRBV5-6 and TRBJ1-1; perhaps TRBD1 as D (5 bases). V gave up 3 bases and J gave up 4 bases, with 16 bases separating them. The CDR3 is 15 residues long. CDR1 is SGHDT and CDR2 is YYEEEE in the germline V gene. Written as DNA, the CDR3 is TGTGCCAGCAGCTCGGACGGGGGAGGCGGCACTGAAGCTTTCTTT. Amino acids: CASSSDGGGGTEAFF.

The chain couples TRBV19 to TRBJ2-7; TRBD1 agrees at 9 bases. Germline-derived CDR1 and CDR2 are LNHDA and SQIVND (reference sequence). The length of the CDR3 is 14 residues. Losses at the gene ends were 5 bases for V and 2 bases for J; bases not matched to a gene: 4. CDR3 loop: CASSFRQGAYEQYF. The CDR3 region has the DNA TGTGCCAGTAGTTTTCGACAGGGGGCCTACGAGCAGTACTTC.

CDR3 sequence reads: CASTLGGARADTQYF. For the CDR3, the DNA is TGTGCCAGCACCCTCGGGGGAGCTAGGGCAGATACGCAGTATTTT. The chain carries TRBV5-5 and TRBJ2-3, with D perhaps TRBD2 (6 bases). Between the trimmed V and J ends, which lost 6 bases and 4 bases, there was a span of 18 bases. Per germline, CDR1 SGHKS and CDR2 YYEKEE (reference sequence). This CDR3 comprises 15 residues.

This clone was picked up one time. This sequence joins TRBV7-2 and TRBJ2-2; D may be TRBD2 (6 bases). The V gene's germline CDR1 is SGHTA and CDR2 FQGNSA. The CDR3 length is 17 residues. The ends were cut back, 5 bases at V and 7 bases at J, with 23 bases in the middle. The CDR3 DNA sequence: TGTGCCAGCAGCCCTAGACGGGGCTTGGGGAGGAACGGGGAGCTGTTTTTT. Translated: CASSPRRGLGRNGELFF. The full variable domain, completed using reference TRBV7-2 and TRBJ2-2, is GAGVSQSPSNKVTEKGKDVELRCDPISGHTALYWYRQSLGQGLEFLIYFQGNSAPDKSGLPSDRFSAERTGGSVSTLTIQRTQQEDSAVYLCASSPRRGLGRNGELFFGEGSRLTVL.